This T cell receptor (beta chain) originates from a study of OX40 agonist ivuxolimab in advanced cancers. Across the study: Cancers in dose escalation were hepatocellular, melanoma, renal cell and head and neck. Earlier anti-PD-1, anti-PD-L1 or anti-CTLA-4 therapy was permitted; over 35% had received some.

V was pared by 6 bases and J by 6 bases, with 32 bases between. Germline assignment: CDR1 LNHNV and CDR2 YYDKDF (reference sequence). This CDR3 contains 19 residues. TCRdb keeps only in-frame clones here, not all; method: immunoSEQ multiplex PCR. The table shows tens of thousands of clones, with roughly 81% occurring only once. Details on this clone: What it binds is unknown.

Study-level points and caveats: The average count of expanded clones was higher among CD8+ T cells than among CD4+.

Here the sequenced sample was CD4+ or CD8+ T cells sorted from blood, taken in a trial of the OX40 agonist ivuxolimab. This chain uses TRBV15 with TRBJ1-2, with D hard to call. This TCR derives from an adult with an advanced solid tumor such as melanoma, head and neck, liver or kidney cancer. The DNA for the CDR3 is TGTGCCACCAGTGTTCCTGGCGGGAGAGGCCGACTCGAGCGGGATGGCTACACCTTC. Translating it yields CATSVPGGRGRLERDGYTF.